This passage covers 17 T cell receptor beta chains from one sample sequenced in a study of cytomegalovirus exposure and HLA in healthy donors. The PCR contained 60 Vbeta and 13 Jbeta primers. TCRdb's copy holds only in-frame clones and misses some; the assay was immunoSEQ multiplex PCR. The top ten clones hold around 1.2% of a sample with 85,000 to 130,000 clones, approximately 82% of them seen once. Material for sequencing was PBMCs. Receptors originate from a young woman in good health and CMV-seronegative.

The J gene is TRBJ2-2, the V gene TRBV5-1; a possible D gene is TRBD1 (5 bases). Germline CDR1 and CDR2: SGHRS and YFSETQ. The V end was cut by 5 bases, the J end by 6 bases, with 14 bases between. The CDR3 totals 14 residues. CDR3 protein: CASSYDSGSGELFF. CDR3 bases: TGCGCCAGCAGTTATGACAGTGGGTCCGGGGAGCTGTTTTTT.

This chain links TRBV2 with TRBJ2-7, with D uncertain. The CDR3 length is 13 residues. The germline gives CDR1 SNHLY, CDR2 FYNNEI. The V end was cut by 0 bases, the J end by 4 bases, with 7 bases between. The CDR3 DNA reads TGTGCCAGCAGTGAAGCTGAGGTTTACGAGCAGTACTTC. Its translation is CASSEAEVYEQYF.

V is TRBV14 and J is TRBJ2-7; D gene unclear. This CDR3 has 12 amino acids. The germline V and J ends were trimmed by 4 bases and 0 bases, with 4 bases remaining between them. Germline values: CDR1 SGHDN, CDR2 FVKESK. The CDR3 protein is CASSPNSYEQYF. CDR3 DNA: TGTGCCAGCAGCCCCAACTCCTACGAGCAGTACTTC.

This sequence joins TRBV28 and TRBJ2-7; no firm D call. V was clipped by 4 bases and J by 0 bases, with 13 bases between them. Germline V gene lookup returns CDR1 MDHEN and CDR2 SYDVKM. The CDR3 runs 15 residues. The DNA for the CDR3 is TGTGCCAGCAGTTCGCCCCTTACGAGCTCCTACGAGCAGTACTTC. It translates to CASSSPLTSSYEQYF.

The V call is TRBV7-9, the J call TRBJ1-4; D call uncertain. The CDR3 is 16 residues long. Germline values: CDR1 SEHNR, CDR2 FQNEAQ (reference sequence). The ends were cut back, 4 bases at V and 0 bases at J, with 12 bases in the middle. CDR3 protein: CASSSRISATNEKLFF. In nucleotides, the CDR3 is TGTGCCAGCAGCTCGAGAATTTCTGCAACTAATGAAAAACTGTTTTTT.

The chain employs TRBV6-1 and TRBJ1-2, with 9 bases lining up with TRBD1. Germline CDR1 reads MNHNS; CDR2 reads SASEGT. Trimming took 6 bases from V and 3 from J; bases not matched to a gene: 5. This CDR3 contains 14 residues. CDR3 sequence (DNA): TGTGCCAGCAGACCAACAGGGGGCTACTATGGCTACACCTTC. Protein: CASRPTGGYYGYTF.

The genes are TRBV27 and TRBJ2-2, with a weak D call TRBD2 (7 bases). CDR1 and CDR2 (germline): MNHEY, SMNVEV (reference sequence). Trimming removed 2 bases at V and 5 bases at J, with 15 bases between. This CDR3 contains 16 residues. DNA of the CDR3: TGTGCCAGCAGTTTAGGGGGGGGGCTACGAACCGGGGAGCTGTTTTTT. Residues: CASSLGGGLRTGELFF.

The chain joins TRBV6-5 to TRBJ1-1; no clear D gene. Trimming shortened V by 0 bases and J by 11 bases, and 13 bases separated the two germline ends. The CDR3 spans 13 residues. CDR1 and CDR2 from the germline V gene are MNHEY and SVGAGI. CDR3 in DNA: TGTGCCAGCAGTTACTCGAGCGGCATAGAGGCTTTCTTT. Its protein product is CASSYSSGIEAFF.

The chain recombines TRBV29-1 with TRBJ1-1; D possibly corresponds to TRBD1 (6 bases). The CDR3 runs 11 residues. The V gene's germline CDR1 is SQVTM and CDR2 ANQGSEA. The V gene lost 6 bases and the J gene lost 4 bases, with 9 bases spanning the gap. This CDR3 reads CSVGQSTEAFF. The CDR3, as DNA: TGCAGCGTAGGACAGAGCACTGAAGCTTTCTTT.

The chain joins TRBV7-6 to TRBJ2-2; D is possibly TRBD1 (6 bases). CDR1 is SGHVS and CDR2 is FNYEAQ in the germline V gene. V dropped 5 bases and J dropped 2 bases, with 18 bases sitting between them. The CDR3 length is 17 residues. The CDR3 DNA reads TGTGCCAGCAGCCAGACCCTCAGGGGCTTCAACACCGGGGAGCTGTTTTTT. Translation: CASSQTLRGFNTGELFF.

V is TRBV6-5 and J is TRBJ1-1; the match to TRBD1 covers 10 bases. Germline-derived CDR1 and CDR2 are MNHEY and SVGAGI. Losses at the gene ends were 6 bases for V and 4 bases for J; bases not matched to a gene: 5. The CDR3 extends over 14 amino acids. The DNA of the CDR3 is TGTGCCAGCAGACGCGACAGGGGGCGCACTGAAGCTTTCTTT. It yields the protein CASRRDRGRTEAFF.

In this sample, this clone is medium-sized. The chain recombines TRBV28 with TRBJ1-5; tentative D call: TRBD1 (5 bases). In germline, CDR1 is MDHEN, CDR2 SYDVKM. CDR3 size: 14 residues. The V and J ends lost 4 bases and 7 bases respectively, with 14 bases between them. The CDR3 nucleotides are TGTGCCAGCAGTTCAGGGCAGGGTAGCCAGCCCCAGCATTTT. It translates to CASSSGQGSQPQHF.

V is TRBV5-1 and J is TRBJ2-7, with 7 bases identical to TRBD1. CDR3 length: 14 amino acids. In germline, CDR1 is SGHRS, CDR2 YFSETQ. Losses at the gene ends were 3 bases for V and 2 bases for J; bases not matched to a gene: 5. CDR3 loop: CASSWAQGAYEQYF. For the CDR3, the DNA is TGCGCCAGCAGCTGGGCCCAGGGGGCCTACGAGCAGTACTTC.

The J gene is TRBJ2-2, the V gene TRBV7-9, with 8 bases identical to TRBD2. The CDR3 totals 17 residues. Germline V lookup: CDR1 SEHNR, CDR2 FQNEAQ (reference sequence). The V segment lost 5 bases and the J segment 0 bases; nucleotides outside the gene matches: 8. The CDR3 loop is CASSRLIAGPNTGELFF. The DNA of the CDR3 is TGTGCCAGCAGCAGGCTCATAGCGGGGCCGAACACCGGGGAGCTGTTTTTT. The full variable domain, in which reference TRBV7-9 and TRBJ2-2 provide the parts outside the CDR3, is DTGVSQNPRHKITKRGQNVTFRCDPISEHNRLYWYRQTLGQGPEFLTYFQNEAQLEKSRLLSDRFSAERPKGSFSTLEIQRTEQGDSAMYLCASSRLIAGPNTGELFFGEGSRLTVL.

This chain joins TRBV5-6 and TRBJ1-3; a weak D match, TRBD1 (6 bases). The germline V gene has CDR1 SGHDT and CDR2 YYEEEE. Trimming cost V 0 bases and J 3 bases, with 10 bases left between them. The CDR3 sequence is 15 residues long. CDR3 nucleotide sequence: TGTGCCAGCAGCTTGGCAGGGGCGGATGGAAACACCATATATTTT. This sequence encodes CASSLAGADGNTIYF.

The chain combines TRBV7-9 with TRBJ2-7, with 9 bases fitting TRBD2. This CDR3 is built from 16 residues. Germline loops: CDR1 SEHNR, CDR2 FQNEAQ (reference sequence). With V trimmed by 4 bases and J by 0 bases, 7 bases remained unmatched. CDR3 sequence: CASSSQTSGVSYEQYF. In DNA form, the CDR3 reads TGTGCCAGCAGCTCCCAGACTAGCGGTGTCTCCTACGAGCAGTACTTC.

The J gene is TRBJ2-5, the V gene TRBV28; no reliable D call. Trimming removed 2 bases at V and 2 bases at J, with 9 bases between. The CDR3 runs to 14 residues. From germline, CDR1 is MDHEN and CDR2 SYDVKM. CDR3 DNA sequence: TGTGCCAGCAGTTTAGGCGGCGATCAAGAGACCCAGTACTTC. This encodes CASSLGGDQETQYF.